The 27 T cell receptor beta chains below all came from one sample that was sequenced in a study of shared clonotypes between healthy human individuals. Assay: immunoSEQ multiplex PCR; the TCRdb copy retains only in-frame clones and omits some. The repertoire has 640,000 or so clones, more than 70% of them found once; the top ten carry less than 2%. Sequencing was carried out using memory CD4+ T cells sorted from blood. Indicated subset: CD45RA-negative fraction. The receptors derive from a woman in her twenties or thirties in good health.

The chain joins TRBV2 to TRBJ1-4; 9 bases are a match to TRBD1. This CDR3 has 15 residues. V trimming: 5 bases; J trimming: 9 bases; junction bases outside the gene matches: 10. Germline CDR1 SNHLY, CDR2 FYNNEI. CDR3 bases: TGTGCCAGCAGTACCGGACAGGGGACGATGAAAAAACTGTTTTTT. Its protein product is CASSTGQGTMKKLFF.

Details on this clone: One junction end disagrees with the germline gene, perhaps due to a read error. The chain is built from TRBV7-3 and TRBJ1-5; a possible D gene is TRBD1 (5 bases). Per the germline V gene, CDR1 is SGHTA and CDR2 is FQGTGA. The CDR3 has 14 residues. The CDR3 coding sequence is TGCGCCAGCAGCCAAGATTGGGGGAATCAGCCCCAGCATTTT. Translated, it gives CASSQDWGNQPQHF.

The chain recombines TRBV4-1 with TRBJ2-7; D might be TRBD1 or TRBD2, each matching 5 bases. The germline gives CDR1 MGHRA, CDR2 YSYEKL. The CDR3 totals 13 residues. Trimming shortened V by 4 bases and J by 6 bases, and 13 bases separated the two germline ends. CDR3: CASSLLPGGEQYF. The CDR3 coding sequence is TGCGCCAGCAGCCTCCTCCCTGGGGGCGAGCAGTACTTC.

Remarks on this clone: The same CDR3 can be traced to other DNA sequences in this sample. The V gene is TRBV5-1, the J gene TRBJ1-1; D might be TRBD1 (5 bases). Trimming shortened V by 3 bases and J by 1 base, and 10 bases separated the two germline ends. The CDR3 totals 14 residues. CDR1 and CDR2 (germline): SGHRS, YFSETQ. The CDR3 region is CASSSQGTNTEAFF. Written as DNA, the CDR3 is TGCGCCAGCAGCTCCCAGGGAACGAACACTGAAGCTTTCTTT. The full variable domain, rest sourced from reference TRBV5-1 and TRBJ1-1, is KAGVTQTPRYLIKTRGQQVTLSCSPISGHRSVSWYQQTPGQGLQFLFEYFSETQRNKGNFPGRFSGRQFSNSRSEMNVSTLELGDSALYLCASSSQGTNTEAFFGQGTRLTVV.

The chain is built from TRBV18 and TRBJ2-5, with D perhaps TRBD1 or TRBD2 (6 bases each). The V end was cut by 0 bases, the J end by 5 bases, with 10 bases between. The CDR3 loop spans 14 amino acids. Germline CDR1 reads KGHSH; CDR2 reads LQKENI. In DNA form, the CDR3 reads TGTGCCAGCTCACCACCGGAGGGGGTGGAGACCCAGTACTTC. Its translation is CASSPPEGVETQYF.

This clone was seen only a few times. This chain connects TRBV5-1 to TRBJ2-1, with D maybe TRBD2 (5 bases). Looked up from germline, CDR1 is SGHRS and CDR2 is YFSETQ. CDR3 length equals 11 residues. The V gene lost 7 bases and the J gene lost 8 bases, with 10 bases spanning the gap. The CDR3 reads CASVGEYEQFF. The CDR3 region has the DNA TGCGCCAGCGTTGGGGAGTATGAGCAGTTCTTC.

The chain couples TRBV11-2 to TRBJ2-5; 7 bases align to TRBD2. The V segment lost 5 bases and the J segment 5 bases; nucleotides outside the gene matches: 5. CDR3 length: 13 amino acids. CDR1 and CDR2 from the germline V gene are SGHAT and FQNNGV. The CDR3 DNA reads TGTGCCAGCAGCCTCCGACTAGCTGAGACCCAGTACTTC. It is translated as CASSLRLAETQYF. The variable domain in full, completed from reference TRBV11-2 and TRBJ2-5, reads EAGVAQSPRYKIIEKRQSVAFWCNPISGHATLYWYQQILGQGPKLLIQFQNNGVVDDSQLPKDRFSAERLKGVDSTLKIQPAKLEDSAVYLCASSLRLAETQYFGPGTRLLVL.

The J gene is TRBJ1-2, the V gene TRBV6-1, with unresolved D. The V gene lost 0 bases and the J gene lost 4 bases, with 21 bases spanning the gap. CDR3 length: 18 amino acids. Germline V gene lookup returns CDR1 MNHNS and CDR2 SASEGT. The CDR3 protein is CASSEAFRRSLRGYGYTF. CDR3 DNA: TGTGCCAGCAGTGAAGCATTCCGTCGTAGCCTCCGGGGCTATGGCTACACCTTC.

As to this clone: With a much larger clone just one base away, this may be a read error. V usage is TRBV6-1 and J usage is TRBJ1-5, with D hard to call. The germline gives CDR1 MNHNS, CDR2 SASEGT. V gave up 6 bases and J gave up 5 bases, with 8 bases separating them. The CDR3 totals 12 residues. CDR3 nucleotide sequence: TGTGCCAGCAGGCCGGAGGATCAGCCCCAGCATTTT. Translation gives CASRPEDQPQHF.

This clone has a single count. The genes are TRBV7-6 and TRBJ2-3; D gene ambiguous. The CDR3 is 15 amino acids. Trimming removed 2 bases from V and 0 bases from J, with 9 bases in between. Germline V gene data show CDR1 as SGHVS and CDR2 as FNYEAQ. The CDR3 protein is CASSLIERSTDTQYF. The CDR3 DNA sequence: TGTGCCAGCAGCTTAATTGAACGGAGCACAGATACGCAGTATTTT.

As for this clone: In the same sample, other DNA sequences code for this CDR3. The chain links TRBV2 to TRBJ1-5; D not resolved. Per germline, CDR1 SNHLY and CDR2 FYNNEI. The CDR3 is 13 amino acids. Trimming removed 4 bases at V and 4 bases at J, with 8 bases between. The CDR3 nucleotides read TGTGCCAGCAGTGTTGAGAATAATCAGCCCCAGCATTTT. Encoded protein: CASSVENNQPQHF. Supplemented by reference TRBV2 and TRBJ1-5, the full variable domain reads EPEVTQTPSHQVTQMGQEVILRCVPISNHLYFYWYRQILGQKVEFLVSFYNNEISEKSEIFDDQFSVERPDGSNFTLKIRSTKLEDSAMYFCASSVENNQPQHFGDGTRLSIL.

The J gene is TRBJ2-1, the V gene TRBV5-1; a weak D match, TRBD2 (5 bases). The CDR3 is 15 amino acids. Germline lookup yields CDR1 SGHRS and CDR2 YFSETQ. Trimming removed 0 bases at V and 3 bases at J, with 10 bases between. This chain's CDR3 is CASSLGTGFYNEQFF. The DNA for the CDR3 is TGCGCCAGCAGCTTGGGGACTGGATTCTACAATGAGCAGTTCTTC.

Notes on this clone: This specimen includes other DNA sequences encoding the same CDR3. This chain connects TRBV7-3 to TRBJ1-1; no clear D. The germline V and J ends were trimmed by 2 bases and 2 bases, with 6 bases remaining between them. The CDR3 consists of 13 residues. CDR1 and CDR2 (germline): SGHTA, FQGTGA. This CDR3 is CASSLRQNTEAFF. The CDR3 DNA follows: TGTGCCAGCAGCTTACGACAAAACACTGAAGCTTTCTTT.

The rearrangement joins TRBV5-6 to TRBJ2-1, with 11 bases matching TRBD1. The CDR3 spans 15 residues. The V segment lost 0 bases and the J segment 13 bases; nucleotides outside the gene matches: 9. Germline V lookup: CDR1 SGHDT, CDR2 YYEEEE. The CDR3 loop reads CASSLVPGQGGYQFF. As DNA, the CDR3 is TGTGCCAGCAGCTTGGTACCGGGACAGGGGGGTTACCAGTTCTTC.

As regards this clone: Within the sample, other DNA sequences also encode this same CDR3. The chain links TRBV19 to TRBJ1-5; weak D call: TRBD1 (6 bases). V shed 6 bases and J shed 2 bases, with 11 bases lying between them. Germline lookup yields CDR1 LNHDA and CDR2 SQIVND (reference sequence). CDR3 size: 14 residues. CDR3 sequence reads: CASSQQGGNQPQHF. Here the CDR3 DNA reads TGTGCCAGTAGCCAACAGGGCGGCAATCAGCCCCAGCATTTT.

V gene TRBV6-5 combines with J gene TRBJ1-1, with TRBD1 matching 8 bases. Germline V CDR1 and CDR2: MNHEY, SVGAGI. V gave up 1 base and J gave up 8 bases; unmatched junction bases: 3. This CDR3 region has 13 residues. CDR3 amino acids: CASSYFGQGEAFF. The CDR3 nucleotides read TGTGCCAGCAGTTACTTCGGACAGGGAGAAGCTTTCTTT.

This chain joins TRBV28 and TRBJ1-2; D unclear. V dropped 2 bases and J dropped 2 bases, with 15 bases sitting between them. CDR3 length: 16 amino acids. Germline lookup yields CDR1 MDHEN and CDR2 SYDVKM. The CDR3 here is CASSLRSPRLNYGYTF. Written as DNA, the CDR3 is TGTGCCAGCAGTTTAAGGTCCCCGCGGCTAAACTATGGCTACACCTTC.

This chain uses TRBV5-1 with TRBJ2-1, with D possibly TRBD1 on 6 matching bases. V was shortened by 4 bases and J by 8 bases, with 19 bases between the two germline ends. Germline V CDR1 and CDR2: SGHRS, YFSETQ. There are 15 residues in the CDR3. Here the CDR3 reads CASSPGGLDSDEQFF. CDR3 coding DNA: TGCGCCAGCAGCCCCGGCGGACTGGACAGCGATGAGCAGTTCTTC.

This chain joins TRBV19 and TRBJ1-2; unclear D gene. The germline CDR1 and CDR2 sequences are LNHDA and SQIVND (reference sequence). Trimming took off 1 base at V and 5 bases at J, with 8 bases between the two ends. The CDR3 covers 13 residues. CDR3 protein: CASSIAPEYGYTF. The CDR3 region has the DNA TGTGCCAGTAGTATAGCCCCCGAGTATGGCTACACCTTC. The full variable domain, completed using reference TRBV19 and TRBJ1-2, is DGGITQSPKYLFRKEGQNVTLSCEQNLNHDAMYWYRQDPGQGLRLIYYSQIVNDFQKGDIAEGYSVSREKKESFPLTVTSAQKNPTAFYLCASSIAPEYGYTFGSGTRLTVV.

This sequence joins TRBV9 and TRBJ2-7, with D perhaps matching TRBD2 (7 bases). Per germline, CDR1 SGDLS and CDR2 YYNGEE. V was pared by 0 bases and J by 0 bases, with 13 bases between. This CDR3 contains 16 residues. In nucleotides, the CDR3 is TGTGCCAGCAGCGTAGGAGGGGGGGTCCTCTCCTACGAGCAGTACTTC. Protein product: CASSVGGGVLSYEQYF. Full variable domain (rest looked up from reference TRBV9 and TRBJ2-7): DSGVTQTPKHLITATGQRVTLRCSPRSGDLSVYWYQQSLDQGLQFLIQYYNGEERAKGNILERFSAQQFPDLHSELNLSSLELGDSALYFCASSVGGGVLSYEQYFGPGTRLTVT.

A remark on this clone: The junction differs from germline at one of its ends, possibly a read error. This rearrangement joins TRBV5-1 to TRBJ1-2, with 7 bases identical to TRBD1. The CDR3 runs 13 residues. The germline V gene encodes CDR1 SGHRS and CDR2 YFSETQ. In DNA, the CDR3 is TGTGCCAGCAGGCGACAGGGCAGCTATGGCTACACCTTC. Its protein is CASRRQGSYGYTF.

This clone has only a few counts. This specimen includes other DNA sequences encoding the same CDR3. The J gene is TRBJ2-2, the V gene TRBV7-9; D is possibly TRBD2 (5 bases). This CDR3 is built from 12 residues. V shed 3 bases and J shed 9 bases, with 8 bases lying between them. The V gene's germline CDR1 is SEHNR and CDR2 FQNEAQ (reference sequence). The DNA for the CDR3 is TGTGCCAGCAGCTTGGAGGTTTGGGAGCTGTTTTTT. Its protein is CASSLEVWELFF.

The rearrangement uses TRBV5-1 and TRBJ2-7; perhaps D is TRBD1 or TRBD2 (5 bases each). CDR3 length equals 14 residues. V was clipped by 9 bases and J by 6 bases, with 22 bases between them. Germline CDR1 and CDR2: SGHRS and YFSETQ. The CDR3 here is CATNPGTSSGEQYF. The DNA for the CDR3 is TGCGCCACCAACCCCGGGACGTCGTCAGGCGAGCAGTACTTC.

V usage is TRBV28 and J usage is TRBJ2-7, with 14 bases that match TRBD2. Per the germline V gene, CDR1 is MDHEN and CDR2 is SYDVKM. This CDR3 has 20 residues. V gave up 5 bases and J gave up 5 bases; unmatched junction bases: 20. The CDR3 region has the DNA TGTGCCAGCAGTGGGACCCAGACTAGCGGGAGGGCCGCCCAACTCAACGAGCAGTACTTC. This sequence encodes CASSGTQTSGRAAQLNEQYF. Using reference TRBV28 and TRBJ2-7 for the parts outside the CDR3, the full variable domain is DVKVTQSSRYLVKRTGEKVFLECVQDMDHENMFWYRQDPGLGLRLIYFSYDVKMKEKGDIPEGYSVSREKKERFSLILESASTNQTSMYLCASSGTQTSGRAAQLNEQYFGPGTRLTVT.

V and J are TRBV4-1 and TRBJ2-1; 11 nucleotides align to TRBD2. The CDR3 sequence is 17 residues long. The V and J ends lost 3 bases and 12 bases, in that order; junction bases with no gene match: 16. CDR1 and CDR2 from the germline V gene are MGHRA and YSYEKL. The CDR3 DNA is TGCGCCAGCAGCCACCTTAGCGGGAGGGGATCCAATGAGGGGCAGTTCTTC. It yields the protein CASSHLSGRGSNEGQFF.

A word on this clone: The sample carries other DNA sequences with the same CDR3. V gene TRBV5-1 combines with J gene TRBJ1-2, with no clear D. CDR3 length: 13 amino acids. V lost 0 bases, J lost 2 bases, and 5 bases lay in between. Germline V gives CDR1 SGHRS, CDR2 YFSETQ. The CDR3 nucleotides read TGCGCCAGCAGCTTGGGGGAGAACTATGGCTACACCTTC. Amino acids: CASSLGENYGYTF.

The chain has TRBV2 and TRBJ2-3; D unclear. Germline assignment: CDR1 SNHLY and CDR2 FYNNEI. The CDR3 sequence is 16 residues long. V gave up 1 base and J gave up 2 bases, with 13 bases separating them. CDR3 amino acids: CASSEGLLTTTDTQYF. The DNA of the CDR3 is TGTGCCAGCAGTGAAGGACTCCTTACAACCACAGATACGCAGTATTTT. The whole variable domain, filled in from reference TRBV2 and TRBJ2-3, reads EPEVTQTPSHQVTQMGQEVILRCVPISNHLYFYWYRQILGQKVEFLVSFYNNEISEKSEIFDDQFSVERPDGSNFTLKIRSTKLEDSAMYFCASSEGLLTTTDTQYFGPGTRLTVL.